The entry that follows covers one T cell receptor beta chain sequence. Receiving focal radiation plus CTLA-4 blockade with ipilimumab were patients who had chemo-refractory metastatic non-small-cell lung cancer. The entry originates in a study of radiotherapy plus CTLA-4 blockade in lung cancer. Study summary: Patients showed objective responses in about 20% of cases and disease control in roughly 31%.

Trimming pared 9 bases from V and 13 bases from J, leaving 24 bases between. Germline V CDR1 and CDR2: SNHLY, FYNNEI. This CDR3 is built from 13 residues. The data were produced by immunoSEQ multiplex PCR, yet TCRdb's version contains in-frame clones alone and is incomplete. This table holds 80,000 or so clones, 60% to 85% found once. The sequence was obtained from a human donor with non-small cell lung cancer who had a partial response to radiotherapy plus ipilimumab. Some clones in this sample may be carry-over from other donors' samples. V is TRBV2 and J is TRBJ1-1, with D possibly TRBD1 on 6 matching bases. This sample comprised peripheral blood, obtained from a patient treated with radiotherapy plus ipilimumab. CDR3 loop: CARRKQGSGTVFF. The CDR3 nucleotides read TGTGCCAGGCGAAAACAGGGTTCAGGTACAGTTTTCTTT.